This TCR beta chain was sequenced during a study of Ad26.COV2.S vaccination and SARS-CoV-2 variants. The CDR3 runs 15 residues. J was trimmed by 5 bases and V by 1 base; bases with no gene match: 2. Germline V CDR1 and CDR2: SGHRS, YFSETQ. The treatment: about 20 received Ad26.COV2.S at low or high dose, single or two shots; several received placebo; per-sample allocation not given. Each sample was drawn 63 days after the first injection (of vaccine or placebo). TCRdb keeps only in-frame clones here, not all; method: immunoSEQ multiplex PCR. The repertoire consists of over 250,000 clones, with about 90% occurring once and the leading ten covering about 3.1%.

Sequenced here: peripheral blood, sampled in a trial of Ad26.COV2.S vaccine versus placebo. The source is a person aged 18-65 years who received the Ad26.COV2.S COVID-19 vaccine or a placebo. The chain combines TRBV5-1 with TRBJ2-3, with TRBD1 matching over 12 bases. The CDR3 nucleotides are TGCGCCAGCAGCTTGAGGGACAGGGGGCGAGATACGCAGTATTTT. Residues: CASSLRDRGRDTQYF.